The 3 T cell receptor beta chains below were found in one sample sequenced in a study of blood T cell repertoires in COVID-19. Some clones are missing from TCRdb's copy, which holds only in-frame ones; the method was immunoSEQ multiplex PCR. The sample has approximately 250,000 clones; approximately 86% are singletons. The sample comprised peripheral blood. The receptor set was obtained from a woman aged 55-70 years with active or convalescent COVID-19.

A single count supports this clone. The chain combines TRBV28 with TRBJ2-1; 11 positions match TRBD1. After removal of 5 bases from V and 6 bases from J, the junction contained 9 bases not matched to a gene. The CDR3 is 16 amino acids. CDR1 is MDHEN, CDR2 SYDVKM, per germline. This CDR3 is CASSPAGTGGFNEQFF. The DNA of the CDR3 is TGTGCCAGCAGTCCAGCCGGGACAGGGGGTTTCAATGAGCAGTTCTTC.

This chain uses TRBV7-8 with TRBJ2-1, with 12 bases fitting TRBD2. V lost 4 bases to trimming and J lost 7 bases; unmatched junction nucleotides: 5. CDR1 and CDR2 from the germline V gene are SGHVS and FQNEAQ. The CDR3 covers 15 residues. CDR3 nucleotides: TGTGCCAGCAGCTCGACTAGCGGGAGAACGAATGAGCAGTTCTTC. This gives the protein CASSSTSGRTNEQFF.

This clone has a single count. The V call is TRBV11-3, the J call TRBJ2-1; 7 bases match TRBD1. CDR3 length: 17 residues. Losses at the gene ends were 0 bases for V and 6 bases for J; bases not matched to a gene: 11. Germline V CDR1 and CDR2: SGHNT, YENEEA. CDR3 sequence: CASSLEGWGPGGNEQFF. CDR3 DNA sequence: TGTGCCAGCAGCTTAGAAGGGTGGGGGCCAGGGGGCAATGAGCAGTTCTTC.